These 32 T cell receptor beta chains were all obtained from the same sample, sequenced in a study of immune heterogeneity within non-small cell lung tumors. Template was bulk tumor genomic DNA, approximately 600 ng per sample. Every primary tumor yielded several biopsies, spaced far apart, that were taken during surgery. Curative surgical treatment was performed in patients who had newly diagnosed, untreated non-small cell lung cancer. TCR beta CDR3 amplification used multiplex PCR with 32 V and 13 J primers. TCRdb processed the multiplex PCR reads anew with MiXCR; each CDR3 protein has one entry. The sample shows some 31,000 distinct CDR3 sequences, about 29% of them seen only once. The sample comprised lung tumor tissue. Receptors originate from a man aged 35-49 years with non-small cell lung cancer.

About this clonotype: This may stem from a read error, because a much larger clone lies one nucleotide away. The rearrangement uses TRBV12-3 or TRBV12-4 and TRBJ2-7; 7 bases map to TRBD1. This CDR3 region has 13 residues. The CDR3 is CASIMTGSHDQYF. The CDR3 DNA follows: TGTGCCAGCATCATGACAGGGTCCCACGATCAGTACTTC.

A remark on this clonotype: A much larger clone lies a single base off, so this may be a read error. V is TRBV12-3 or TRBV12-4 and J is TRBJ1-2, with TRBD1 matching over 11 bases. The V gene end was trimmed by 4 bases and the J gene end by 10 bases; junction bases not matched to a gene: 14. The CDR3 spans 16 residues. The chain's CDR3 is CASSSSGTGGAGVYTF. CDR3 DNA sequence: TGTGCCAGCAGTTCATCCGGGACAGGGGGAGCGGGGGTCTACACCTTC.

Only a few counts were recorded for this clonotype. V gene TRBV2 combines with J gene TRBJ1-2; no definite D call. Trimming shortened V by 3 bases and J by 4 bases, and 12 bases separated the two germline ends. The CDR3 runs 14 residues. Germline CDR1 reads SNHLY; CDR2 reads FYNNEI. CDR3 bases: TGTGCCAGCAGTGACGGAGGGCGCGTCTATGGCTACACCTTC. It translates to CASSDGGRVYGYTF.

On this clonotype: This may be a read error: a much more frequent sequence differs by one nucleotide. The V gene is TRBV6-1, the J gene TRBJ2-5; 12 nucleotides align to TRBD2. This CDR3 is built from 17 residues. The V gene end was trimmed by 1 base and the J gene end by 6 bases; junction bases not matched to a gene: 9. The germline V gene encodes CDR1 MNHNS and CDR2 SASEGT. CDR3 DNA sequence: TGTGCCAGCAGTGAAGGAGCTAGCGGGGGGGGGGGGAAGACCCAGTACTTC. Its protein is CASSEGASGGGGKTQYF.

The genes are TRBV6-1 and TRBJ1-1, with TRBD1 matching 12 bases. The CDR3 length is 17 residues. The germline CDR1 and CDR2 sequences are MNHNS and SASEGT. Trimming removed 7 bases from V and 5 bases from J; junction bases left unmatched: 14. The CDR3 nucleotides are TGTGCCAGCATTCGGATGGGGACAGGGGGCAAGGGTACTGAAGCTTTCTTT. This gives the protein CASIRMGTGGKGTEAFF.

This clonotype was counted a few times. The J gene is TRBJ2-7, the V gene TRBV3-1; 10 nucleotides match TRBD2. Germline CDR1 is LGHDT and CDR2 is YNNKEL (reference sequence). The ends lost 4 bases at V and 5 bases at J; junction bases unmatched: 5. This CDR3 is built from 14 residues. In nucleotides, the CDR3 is TGTGCCAGCAGCCGGGGACTAGCGATCCACGAGCAGTACTTC. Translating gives CASSRGLAIHEQYF.

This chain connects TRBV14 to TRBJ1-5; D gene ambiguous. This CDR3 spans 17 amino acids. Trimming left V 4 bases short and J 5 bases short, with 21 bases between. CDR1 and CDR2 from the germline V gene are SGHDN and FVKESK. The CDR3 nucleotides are TGTGCCAGCAGCCCAAGGGAAAGACGCGGCGGTGATCAGCCCCAGCATTTT. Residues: CASSPRERRGGDQPQHF.

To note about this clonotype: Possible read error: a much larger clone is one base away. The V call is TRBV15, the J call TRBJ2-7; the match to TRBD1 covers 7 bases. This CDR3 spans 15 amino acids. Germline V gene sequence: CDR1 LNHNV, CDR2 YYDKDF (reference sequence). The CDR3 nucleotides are TGTGGCACCAGCGGATGGGACAGCCTTTCCTACGAGCAGTACTTC. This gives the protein CGTSGWDSLSYEQYF.

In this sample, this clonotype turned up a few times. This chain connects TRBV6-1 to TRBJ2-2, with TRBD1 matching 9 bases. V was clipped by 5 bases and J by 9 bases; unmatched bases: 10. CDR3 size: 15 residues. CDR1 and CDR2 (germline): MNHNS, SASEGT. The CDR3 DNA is TGTGCCAGCAGTTCCCTGGGACAGGGACCCCGGGAGCTGTTTTTT. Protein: CASSSLGQGPRELFF.

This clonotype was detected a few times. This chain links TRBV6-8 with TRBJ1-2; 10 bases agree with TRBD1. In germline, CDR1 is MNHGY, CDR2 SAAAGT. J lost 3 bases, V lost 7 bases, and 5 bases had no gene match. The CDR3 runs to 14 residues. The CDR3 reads CASTRQGAYYGYTF. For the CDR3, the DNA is TGTGCCAGCACCAGACAGGGGGCTTACTATGGCTACACCTTC.

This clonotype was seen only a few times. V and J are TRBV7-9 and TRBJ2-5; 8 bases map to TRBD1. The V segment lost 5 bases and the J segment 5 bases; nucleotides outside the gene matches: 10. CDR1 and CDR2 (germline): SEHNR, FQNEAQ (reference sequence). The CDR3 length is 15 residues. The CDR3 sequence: CASSPQGEWLETQYF. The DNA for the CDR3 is TGTGCCAGCAGCCCACAGGGGGAGTGGTTGGAGACCCAGTACTTC.

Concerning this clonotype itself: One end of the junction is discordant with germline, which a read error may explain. The chain's CDR3 is CDSRPGDSPLHF. The CDR3 nucleotides are TGCGACAGCCGTCCAGGGGATTCACCCCTCCACTTT. V usage is TRBV10-2 and J usage is TRBJ1-6; tentatively, D is TRBD1 (6 bases). Germline V gene lookup returns CDR1 WSHSY and CDR2 SAAADI. The CDR3 extends over 12 amino acids.

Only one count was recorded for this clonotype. CDR3 sequence (DNA): TGTGCCAGCTCACGGGACTTTTATTCACCCCTCCACTTT. Translated: CASSRDFYSPLHF. This sequence joins TRBV25-1 and TRBJ1-6; possible D gene TRBD1, 5 bases. This CDR3 spans 13 amino acids. Trimming took off 8 bases at V and 8 bases at J, with 13 bases between the two ends. Per the germline V gene, CDR1 is MGHDK and CDR2 is SYGVNS.

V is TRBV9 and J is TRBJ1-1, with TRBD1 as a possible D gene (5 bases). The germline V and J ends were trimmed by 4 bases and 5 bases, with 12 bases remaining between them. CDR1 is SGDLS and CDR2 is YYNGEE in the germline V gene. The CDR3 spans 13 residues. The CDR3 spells CASSPWGRTEAFF. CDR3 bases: TGTGCCAGCAGCCCATGGGGCCGGACTGAAGCTTTCTTT.

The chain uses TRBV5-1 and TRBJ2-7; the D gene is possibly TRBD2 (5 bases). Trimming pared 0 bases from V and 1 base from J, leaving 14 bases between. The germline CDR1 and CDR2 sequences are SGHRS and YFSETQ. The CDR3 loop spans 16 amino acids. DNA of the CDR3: TGCGCCAGCAGCTTGGATGGAGGATGGACTTCCTACGAGCAGTACTTC. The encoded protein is CASSLDGGWTSYEQYF.

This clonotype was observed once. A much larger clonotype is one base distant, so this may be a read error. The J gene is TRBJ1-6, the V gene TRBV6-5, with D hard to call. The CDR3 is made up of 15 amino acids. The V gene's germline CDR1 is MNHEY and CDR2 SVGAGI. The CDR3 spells CASSYSRTPVGPLDF. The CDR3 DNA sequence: TGTGCCAGCAGTTACTCGAGGACCCCAGTCGGGCCCCTCGACTTT.

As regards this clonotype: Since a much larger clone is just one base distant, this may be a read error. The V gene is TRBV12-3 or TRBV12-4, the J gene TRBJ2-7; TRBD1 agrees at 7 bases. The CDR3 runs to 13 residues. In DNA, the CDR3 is TGTGACAGCATCATGACAGGGTCCCACGAGCAGTACTTC. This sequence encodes CDSIMTGSHEQYF.

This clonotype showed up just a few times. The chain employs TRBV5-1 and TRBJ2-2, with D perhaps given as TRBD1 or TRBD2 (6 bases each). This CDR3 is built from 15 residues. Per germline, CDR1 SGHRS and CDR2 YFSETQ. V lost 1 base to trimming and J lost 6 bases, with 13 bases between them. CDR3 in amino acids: CASSLPPGEAGELFF. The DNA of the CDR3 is TGCGCCAGCAGCTTGCCCCCAGGGGAGGCCGGGGAGCTGTTTTTT.

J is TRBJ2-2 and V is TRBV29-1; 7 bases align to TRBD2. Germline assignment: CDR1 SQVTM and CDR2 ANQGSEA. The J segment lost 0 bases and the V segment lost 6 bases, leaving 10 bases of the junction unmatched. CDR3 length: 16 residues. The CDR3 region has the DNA TGCAGCGTACGTAGGGAGGGCGGGACGAACACCGGGGAGCTGTTTTTT. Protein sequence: CSVRREGGTNTGELFF.

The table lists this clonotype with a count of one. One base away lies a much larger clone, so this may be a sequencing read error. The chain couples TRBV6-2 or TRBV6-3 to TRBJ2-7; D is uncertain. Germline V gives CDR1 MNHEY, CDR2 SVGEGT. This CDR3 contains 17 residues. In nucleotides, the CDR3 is TGTTCCAGCAGTTACGGAACAACTGGGTGGGCTACCTACGAGCAGTACTTC. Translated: CSSSYGTTGWATYEQYF.

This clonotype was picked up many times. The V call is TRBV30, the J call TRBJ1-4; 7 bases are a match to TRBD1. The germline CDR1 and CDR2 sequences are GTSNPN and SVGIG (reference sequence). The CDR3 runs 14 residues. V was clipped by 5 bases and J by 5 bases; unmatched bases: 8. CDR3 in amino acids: CAWGPGTENEKLFF. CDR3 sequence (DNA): TGTGCCTGGGGGCCCGGGACAGAAAATGAAAAACTGTTTTTT.

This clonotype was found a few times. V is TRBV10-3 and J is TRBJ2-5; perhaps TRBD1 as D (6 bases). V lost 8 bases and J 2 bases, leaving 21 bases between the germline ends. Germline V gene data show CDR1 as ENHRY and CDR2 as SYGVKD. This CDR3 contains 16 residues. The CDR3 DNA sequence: TGTGCCATCGGGCGGGCCTTACAGGGTCAACAAGAGACCCAGTACTTC. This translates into CAIGRALQGQQETQYF.

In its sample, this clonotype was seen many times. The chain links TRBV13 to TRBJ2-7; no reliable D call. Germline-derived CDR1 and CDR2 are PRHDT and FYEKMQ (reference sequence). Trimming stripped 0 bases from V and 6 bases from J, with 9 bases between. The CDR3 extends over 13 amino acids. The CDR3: CASSLGGWGEQYF. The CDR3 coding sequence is TGTGCCAGCAGCTTAGGTGGCTGGGGCGAGCAGTACTTC.

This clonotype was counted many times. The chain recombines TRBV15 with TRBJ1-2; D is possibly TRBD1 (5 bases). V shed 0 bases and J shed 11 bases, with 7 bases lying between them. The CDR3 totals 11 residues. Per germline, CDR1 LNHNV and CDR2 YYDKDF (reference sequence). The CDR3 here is CATSRDREYTF. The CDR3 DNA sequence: TGTGCCACCAGCAGAGACAGGGAGTACACCTTC.

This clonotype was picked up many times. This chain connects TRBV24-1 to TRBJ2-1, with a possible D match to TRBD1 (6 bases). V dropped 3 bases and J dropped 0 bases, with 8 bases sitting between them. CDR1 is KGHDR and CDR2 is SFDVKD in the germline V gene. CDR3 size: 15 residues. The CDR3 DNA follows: TGTGCCACCAGTGATGAGGACAGCTCCTACAATGAGCAGTTCTTC. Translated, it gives CATSDEDSSYNEQFF.

The chain's CDR3 is CSARKVGYEQYF. CDR3 DNA: TGCAGTGCTAGAAAGGTGGGCTACGAGCAGTACTTC. The V gene is TRBV20-1, the J gene TRBJ2-7, with unresolved D. CDR1 is DFQATT, CDR2 SNEGSKA, per germline (reference sequence). Trimming pared 2 bases from V and 3 bases from J, leaving 8 bases between. This CDR3 contains 12 residues.

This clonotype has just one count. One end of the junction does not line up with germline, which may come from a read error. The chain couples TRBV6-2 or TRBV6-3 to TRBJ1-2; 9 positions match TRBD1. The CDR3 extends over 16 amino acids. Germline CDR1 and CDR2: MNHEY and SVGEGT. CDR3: CASIHVGGTGRYGHTF. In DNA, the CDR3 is TGTGCCAGCATCCACGTGGGGGGGACAGGGCGCTATGGCCACACCTTC.

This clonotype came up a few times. The CDR3 nucleotides read TGTGCCAGCTCATCGAGCTCTAGCGGGACTTACAATGAGCAGTTCTTC. Its translation: CASSSSSSGTYNEQFF. The chain combines TRBV18 with TRBJ2-1, with 9 bases matching TRBD2. V lost 5 bases and J lost 4; bases outside the gene matches: 9. Per germline, CDR1 KGHSH and CDR2 LQKENI. This CDR3 comprises 16 residues.

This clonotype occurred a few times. This CDR3 is CASSLRQGSSPLHF. For the CDR3, the DNA is TGTGCCAGCAGCTTGAGGCAGGGTAGTTCACCCCTCCACTTT. The J gene is TRBJ1-6, the V gene TRBV7-9; possible D gene TRBD1, 5 bases. The CDR3 consists of 14 residues. CDR1 and CDR2 (germline): SEHNR, FQNEAQ (reference sequence). V was trimmed by 3 bases and J by 9 bases, leaving 12 bases between them.

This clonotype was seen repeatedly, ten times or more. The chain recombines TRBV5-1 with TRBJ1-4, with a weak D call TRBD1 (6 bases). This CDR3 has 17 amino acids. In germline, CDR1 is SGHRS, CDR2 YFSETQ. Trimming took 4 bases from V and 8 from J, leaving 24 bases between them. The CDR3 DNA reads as TGCGCCAGCAGCACAACCCCCGGGGGCGCGGGTGGCGAAAAACTGTTTTTT. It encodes CASSTTPGGAGGEKLFF.

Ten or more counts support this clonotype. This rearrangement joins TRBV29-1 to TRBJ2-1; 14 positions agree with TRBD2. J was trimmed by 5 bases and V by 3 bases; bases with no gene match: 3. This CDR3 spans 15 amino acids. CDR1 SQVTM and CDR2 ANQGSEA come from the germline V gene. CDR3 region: CSVEGTSGSHNEQFF. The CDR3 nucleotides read TGCAGCGTTGAGGGGACTAGCGGGAGCCACAATGAGCAGTTCTTC.

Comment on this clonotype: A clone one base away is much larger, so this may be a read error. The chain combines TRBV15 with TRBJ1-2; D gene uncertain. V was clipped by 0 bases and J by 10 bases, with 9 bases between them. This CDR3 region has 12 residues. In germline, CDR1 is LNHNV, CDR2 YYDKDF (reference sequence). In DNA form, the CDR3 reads TGTGCCACCAGCAGAGATGTGGTGGTCTACACCTTC. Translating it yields CATSRDVVVYTF.